The 16 T cell receptor beta chains below all came from one sample that was sequenced in a study of blood T cell repertoires in COVID-19. The table came from immunoSEQ multiplex PCR; TCRdb's copy has only in-frame clones and leaves some out. The table shows around 350,000 clones, with approximately 86% occurring only once. Sequenced sample: peripheral blood. Source of these receptors: a human donor in a cohort sampled during active COVID-19.

This chain links TRBV7-9 with TRBJ2-7; tentatively, D is TRBD2 (9 bases). Deletions cut 5 bases from V and 5 bases from J, with 28 bases between. In germline, CDR1 is SEHNR, CDR2 FQNEAQ (reference sequence). The CDR3 has 18 amino acids. DNA of the CDR3: TGTGCCAGCAGCCCCGGACAGGGAGGAGCGGGAGGTAGCAACGAGCAGTACTTC. The encoded protein is CASSPGQGGAGGSNEQYF.

CDR3 sequence (DNA): TGTGCCAGCGACGACACAGGGGGCGGAAACACTGAAGCTTTCTTT. Protein: CASDDTGGGNTEAFF. V gene TRBV28 combines with J gene TRBJ1-1; TRBD1 agrees at 9 bases. V lost 8 bases and J lost 2; bases outside the gene matches: 9. CDR1 is MDHEN, CDR2 SYDVKM, per germline. There are 15 residues in the CDR3.

The gene calls are TRBV7-9 and TRBJ2-5; a possible D gene is TRBD2 (5 bases). V shed 3 bases and J shed 5 bases, with 10 bases lying between them. CDR3 size: 13 residues. The germline V gene encodes CDR1 SEHNR and CDR2 FQNEAQ (reference sequence). CDR3 loop: CASSLVGMETQYF. In DNA form, the CDR3 reads TGTGCCAGCAGCTTGGTCGGGATGGAGACCCAGTACTTC. Based on the CDR3 plus reference TRBV7-9 and TRBJ2-5, the full variable domain is DTGVSQNPRHKITKRGQNVTFRCDPISEHNRLYWYRQTLGQGPEFLTYFQNEAQLEKSRLLSDRFSAERPKGSFSTLEIQRTEQGDSAMYLCASSLVGMETQYFGPGTRLLVL.

This clone was detected only a few times. The J gene is TRBJ2-4, the V gene TRBV9; no clear D gene. This CDR3 region has 15 residues. Trimming took 0 bases from V and 0 from J, leaving 7 bases between them. CDR1 and CDR2 (germline): SGDLS, YYNGEE. This chain's CDR3 is CASSVGPGAKNIQYF. In DNA, the CDR3 is TGTGCCAGCAGCGTAGGTCCGGGAGCCAAAAACATTCAGTACTTC.

The rearrangement links TRBV30 to TRBJ2-7; 14 bases agree with TRBD2. Looked up from germline, CDR1 is GTSNPN and CDR2 is SVGIG (reference sequence). The CDR3 spans 14 residues. Losses at the gene ends were 5 bases for V and 7 bases for J; bases not matched to a gene: 7. CDR3 loop: CAWGSGLAGEEQYF. CDR3 bases: TGTGCCTGGGGTTCGGGACTAGCGGGAGAAGAGCAGTACTTC.

The CDR3: CASSLDYDSNTEAFF. In DNA, the CDR3 is TGTGCCAGCAGCTTAGATTATGACAGCAACACTGAAGCTTTCTTT. V is TRBV7-8 and J is TRBJ1-1; a weak D match, TRBD1 (5 bases). The V end was cut by 1 base, the J end by 2 bases, with 11 bases between. This CDR3 is 15 amino acids long. Germline V gene sequence: CDR1 SGHVS, CDR2 FQNEAQ.

The J gene is TRBJ2-7, the V gene TRBV5-1; 14 nucleotides match TRBD2. CDR1 is SGHRS and CDR2 is YFSETQ in the germline V gene. Unmatched junction bases numbered 5, after V lost 4 bases and J lost 2 bases. This CDR3 spans 16 amino acids. Here the CDR3 reads CASSTGLAGGAYEQYF. As DNA, the CDR3 is TGCGCCAGCAGCACCGGACTAGCGGGGGGTGCCTACGAGCAGTACTTC.

The rearrangement uses TRBV5-6 and TRBJ2-7, with 7 bases identical to TRBD2. This CDR3 spans 14 amino acids. V lost 4 bases to trimming and J lost 7 bases; unmatched junction nucleotides: 11. Germline V lookup: CDR1 SGHDT, CDR2 YYEEEE. This CDR3 is CASSHTSLGGEQYF. CDR3 in DNA: TGTGCCAGCAGCCACACCTCGTTGGGGGGGGAGCAGTACTTC.

The genes are TRBV18 and TRBJ1-4, with TRBD1 matching over 9 bases. This CDR3 has 15 residues. Trimming removed 4 bases from V and 2 bases from J; junction bases left unmatched: 2. Germline V gene sequence: CDR1 KGHSH, CDR2 LQKENI. CDR3 sequence reads: CASSRQGVTNEKLFF. CDR3 coding DNA: TGTGCCAGCTCACGACAGGGGGTTACTAATGAAAAACTGTTTTTT.

This chain links TRBV5-5 with TRBJ2-1; weak D call: TRBD2 (7 bases). The ends were cut back, 3 bases at V and 9 bases at J, with 28 bases in the middle. The V gene's germline CDR1 is SGHKS and CDR2 YYEKEE (reference sequence). The CDR3 is made up of 18 amino acids. The CDR3 coding sequence is TGTGCCAGCAGCTCCCCGGGGGGCTTAAGGACGAGTGGTGGTGAGCAGTTCTTC. It translates to CASSSPGGLRTSGGEQFF.

The CDR3 sequence: CASSVDSHYGYTF. Written as DNA, the CDR3 is TGTGCCAGCAGCGTTGACAGCCACTATGGCTACACCTTC. The chain employs TRBV11-2 and TRBJ1-2, with a tentative D call TRBD1 (5 bases). CDR1 is SGHAT and CDR2 is FQNNGV in the germline V gene. The CDR3 totals 13 residues. With 5 bases removed from V and 3 bases from J, the gap between germline ends came to 10 bases.

The chain carries TRBV6-6 and TRBJ1-6, with D uncertain. This CDR3 spans 16 amino acids. Deletions cut 0 bases from V and 4 bases from J, with 10 bases between. CDR1 is MNHNY, CDR2 SVGAGI, per germline (reference sequence). The chain's CDR3 is CASSYSVSEYNSPLHF. The CDR3 coding sequence is TGTGCCAGCAGTTACTCGGTATCGGAGTATAATTCACCCCTCCACTTT.

The rearrangement joins TRBV2 to TRBJ1-5; D is possibly TRBD1 (5 bases). The CDR3 covers 13 residues. V lost 10 bases, J lost 3 bases, and 13 bases lay in between. Germline loops: CDR1 SNHLY, CDR2 FYNNEI. The CDR3 DNA is TGTGCCACCGGGGGAGAAAACAATCAGCCCCAGCATTTT. Amino acids: CATGGENNQPQHF.

This clone was counted a single time. The gene calls are TRBV19 and TRBJ1-6; TRBD1 matches at 7 bases. In germline, CDR1 is LNHDA, CDR2 SQIVND (reference sequence). The CDR3 totals 15 residues. Trimming at V came to 5 bases and at J to 3 bases, leaving 4 bases not matched to a gene. The CDR3 loop is CASSYRDSYNSPLHF. The CDR3 bases are TGTGCCAGTAGTTACCGGGACAGCTATAATTCACCCCTCCACTTT.

This rearrangement joins TRBV28 to TRBJ2-3, with 8 bases identical to TRBD1. The CDR3 runs 14 residues. Germline trimming cut 5 bases from V and 4 bases from J; bases unmatched to any gene: 5. Looked up from germline, CDR1 is MDHEN and CDR2 is SYDVKM. In DNA form, the CDR3 reads TGTGCCAGCAGTACTCGACAGGGGTCAGATACGCAGTATTTT. Amino acid sequence: CASSTRQGSDTQYF.

The V and J genes are TRBV10-3 and TRBJ1-6; D possibly corresponds to TRBD1 (6 bases). Trimming took 0 bases from V and 5 from J, leaving 14 bases between them. Per the germline V gene, CDR1 is ENHRY and CDR2 is SYGVKD. The length of the CDR3 is 17 residues. The CDR3 DNA reads TGTGCCATCAGTGAGTCTGGGGGGGCAGTCGATAATTCACCCCTCCACTTT. Protein product: CAISESGGAVDNSPLHF.